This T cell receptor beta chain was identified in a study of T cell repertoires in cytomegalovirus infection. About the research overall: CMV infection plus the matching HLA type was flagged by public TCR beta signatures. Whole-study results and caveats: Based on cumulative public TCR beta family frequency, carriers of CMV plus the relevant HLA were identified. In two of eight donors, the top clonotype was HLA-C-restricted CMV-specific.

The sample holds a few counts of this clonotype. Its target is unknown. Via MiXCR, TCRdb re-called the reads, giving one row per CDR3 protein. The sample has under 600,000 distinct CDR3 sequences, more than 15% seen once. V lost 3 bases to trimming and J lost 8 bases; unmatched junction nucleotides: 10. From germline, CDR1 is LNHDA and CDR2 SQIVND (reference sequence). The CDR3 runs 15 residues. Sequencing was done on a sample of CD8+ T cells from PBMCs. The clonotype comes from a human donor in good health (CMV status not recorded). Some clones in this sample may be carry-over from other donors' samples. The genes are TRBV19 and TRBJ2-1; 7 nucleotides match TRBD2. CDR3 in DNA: TGTGCCAGTAGTATGAGGCGGGAGCTGGGCGATGAGCAGTTCTTC. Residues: CASSMRRELGDEQFF.